The clone carrying this TCR beta chain was counted many times. The data originate from a study of molecular identifiers for immune sequencing clone quantification. TCRdb reprocessed the PCR reads with MiXCR, giving one entry per CDR3 protein. Here the sample spans about half a million distinct CDR3 sequences, 20% to 25% being singletons. CDR3 length: 15 residues. V lost 6 bases to trimming and J lost 2 bases, with 11 bases between them. Germline V gene sequence: CDR1 SEHNR, CDR2 FQNEAQ (reference sequence). V gene TRBV7-9 combines with J gene TRBJ2-6; D perhaps matches TRBD1 (5 bases). Sequencing used naive CD8+ T cells from blood, with Jurkat cell RNA spiked in. Subset noted: FACS-sorted CD8+CD4-CCR7+CD45RA+ naive T cells. The TCR was taken from a human donor in good health. Some libraries in this study had Jurkat cell RNA spiked in. The CDR3 here is CASRPPGTGANVLTF. In DNA, the CDR3 is TGTGCCAGCAGGCCTCCAGGGACTGGGGCCAACGTCCTGACTTTC.